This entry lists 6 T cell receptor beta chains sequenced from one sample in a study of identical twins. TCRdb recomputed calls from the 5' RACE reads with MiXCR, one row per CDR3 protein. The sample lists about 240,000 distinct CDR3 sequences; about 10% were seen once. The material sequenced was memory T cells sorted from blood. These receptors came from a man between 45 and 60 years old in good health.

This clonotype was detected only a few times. Here the CDR3 reads CASSSPGVSQGTLHSLGTEAFF. The CDR3 nucleotides are TGTGCCAGCAGCTCCCCTGGAGTTTCTCAGGGGACCTTACACTCTCTGGGCACTGAAGCTTTCTTT. The chain carries TRBV7-1 and TRBJ1-1; weak D call: TRBD1 (6 bases). TRBV7-1 belongs to the ORF category, with a function that is uncertain. V was pared by 3 bases and J by 4 bases, with 36 bases between. The CDR3 covers 22 residues.

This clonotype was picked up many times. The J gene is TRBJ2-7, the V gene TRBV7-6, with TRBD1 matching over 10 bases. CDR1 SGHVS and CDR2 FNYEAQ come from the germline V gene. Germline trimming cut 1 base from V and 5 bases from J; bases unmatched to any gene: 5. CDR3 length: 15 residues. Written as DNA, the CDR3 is TGTGCCAGCAGCTTAGAATGGGGGACAGGGGACGAGCAGTACTTC. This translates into CASSLEWGTGDEQYF.

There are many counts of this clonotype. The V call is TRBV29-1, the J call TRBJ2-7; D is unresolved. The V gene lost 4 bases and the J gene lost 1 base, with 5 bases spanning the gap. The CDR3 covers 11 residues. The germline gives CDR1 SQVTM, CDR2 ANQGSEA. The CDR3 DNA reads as TGCAGCGTTGCATGGTCCTACGAGCAGTACTTC. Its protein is CSVAWSYEQYF.

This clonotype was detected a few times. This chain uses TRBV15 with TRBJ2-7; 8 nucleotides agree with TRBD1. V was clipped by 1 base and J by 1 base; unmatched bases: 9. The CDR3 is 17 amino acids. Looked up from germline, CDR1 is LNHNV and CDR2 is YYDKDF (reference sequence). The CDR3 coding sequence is TGTGCCACCAGCAGAGCCCGGACAGGGCCCTTTTCCTACGAGCAGTACTTC. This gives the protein CATSRARTGPFSYEQYF.

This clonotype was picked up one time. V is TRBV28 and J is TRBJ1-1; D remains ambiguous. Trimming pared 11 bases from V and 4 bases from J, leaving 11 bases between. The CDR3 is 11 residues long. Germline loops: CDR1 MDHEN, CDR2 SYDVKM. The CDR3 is CASEGRTEAFF. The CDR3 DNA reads TGTGCCTCAGAAGGTCGCACTGAAGCTTTCTTT.

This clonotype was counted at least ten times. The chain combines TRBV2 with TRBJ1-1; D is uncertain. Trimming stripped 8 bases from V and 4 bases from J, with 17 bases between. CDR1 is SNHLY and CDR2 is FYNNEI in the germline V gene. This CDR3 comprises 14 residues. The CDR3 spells CASGPFGESTEAFF. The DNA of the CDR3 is TGTGCCAGCGGTCCTTTTGGGGAATCCACTGAAGCTTTCTTT.